This T cell receptor (beta chain) was retrieved from a study of cytomegalovirus exposure and HLA in healthy donors. Germline trimming cut 0 bases from V and 5 bases from J; bases unmatched to any gene: 8. In germline, CDR1 is SGHRS, CDR2 YFSETQ. The CDR3 length is 16 residues. To note about this clone: The antigen remains unidentified.

The table came from immunoSEQ multiplex PCR; TCRdb's copy has only in-frame clones and leaves some out. The sample carries 300,000 to 400,000 clones, more than 80% recorded once. Overall study findings and caveats: That first-cohort TCR clusters tended to co-occur in the 90 to 150 validation repertoires was found in a later analysis.

Sample: PBMCs. This chain links TRBV5-1 with TRBJ2-3; TRBD1 agrees at 8 bases. This receptor was obtained from a woman younger than 35 in good health and CMV-seronegative. The CDR3 DNA reads TGCGCCAGCAGCTTGGCCGGTCAGGGGGCGGTAGATACGCAGTATTTT. It codes for CASSLAGQGAVDTQYF.